Sequencing of this T cell receptor beta chain was carried out in a study of blood T cell repertoires in COVID-19. Study as a whole: T cells, B-cell-depleted T cells, or PBMCs supplied cDNA or gDNA.

V was pared by 6 bases and J by 8 bases, with 16 bases between. Looked up from germline, CDR1 is SNHLY and CDR2 is FYNNEI. The CDR3 runs to 13 residues. Here immunoSEQ multiplex PCR was the method, and the copy in TCRdb shows in-frame clones only, minus some. The sample holds around 200,000 clones, 88% seen once. Across about two dozen US areas, participants ranged in age from about 18 to 90 years. Membership in each cohort depended on participant-reported clinical history. The chain couples TRBV2 to TRBJ1-1; maybe TRBD1 (6 bases). This sequence originates from a woman aged 25 to 45 who had recovered from COVID-19. The sample comprised PBMCs or T cells enriched from blood (not recorded which). This CDR3 is CASRDGQFREAFF. CDR3 nucleotides: TGTGCCAGCAGGGACGGACAGTTCCGAGAAGCTTTCTTT.